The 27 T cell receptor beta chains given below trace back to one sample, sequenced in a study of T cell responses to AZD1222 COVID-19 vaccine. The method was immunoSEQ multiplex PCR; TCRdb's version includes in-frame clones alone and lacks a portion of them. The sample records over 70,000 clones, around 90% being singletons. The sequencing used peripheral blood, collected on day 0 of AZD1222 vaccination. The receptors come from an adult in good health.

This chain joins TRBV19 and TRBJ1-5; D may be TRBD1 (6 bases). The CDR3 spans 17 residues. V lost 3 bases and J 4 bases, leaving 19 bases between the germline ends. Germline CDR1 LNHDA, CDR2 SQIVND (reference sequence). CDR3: CASSMGAPAFANQPQHF. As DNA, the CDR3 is TGTGCCAGTAGTATGGGGGCCCCCGCCTTTGCTAATCAGCCCCAGCATTTT.

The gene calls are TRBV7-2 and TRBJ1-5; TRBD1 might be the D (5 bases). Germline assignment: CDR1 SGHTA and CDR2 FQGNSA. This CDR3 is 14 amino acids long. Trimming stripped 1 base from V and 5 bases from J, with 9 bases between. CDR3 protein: CASSLGQSYQPQHF. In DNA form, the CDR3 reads TGTGCCAGCAGCTTAGGACAGAGCTATCAGCCCCAGCATTTT.

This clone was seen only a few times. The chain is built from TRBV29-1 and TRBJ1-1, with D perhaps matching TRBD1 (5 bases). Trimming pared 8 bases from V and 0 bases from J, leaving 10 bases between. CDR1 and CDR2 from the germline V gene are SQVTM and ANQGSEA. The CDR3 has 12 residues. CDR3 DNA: TGCAGCACTGGGACGGTGAACACTGAAGCTTTCTTT. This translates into CSTGTVNTEAFF.

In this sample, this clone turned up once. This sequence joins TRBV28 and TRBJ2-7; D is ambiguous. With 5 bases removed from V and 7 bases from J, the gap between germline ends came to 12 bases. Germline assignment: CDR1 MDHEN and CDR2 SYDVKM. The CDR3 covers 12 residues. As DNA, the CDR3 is TGTGCCAGCAGTGTTAATTGGGAAGAGCAGTACTTC. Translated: CASSVNWEEQYF.

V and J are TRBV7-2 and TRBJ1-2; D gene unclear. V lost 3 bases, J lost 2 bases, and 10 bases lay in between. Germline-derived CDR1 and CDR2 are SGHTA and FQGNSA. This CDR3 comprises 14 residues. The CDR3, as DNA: TGTGCCAGCAGCTTTGGGCAGGCCAACTATGGCTACACCTTC. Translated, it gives CASSFGQANYGYTF.

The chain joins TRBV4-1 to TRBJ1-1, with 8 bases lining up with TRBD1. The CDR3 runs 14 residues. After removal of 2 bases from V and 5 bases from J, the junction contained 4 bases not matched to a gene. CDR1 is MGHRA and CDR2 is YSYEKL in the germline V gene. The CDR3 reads CASSQRTGRTEAFF. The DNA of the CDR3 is TGCGCCAGCAGCCAAAGGACAGGGCGGACTGAAGCTTTCTTT.

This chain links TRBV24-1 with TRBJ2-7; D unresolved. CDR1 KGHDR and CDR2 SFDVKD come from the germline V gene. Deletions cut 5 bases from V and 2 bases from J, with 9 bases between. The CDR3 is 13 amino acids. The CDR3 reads CATSVLPPYEQYF. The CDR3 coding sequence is TGTGCCACCAGTGTCCTCCCACCCTACGAGCAGTACTTC.

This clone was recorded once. DNA for the CDR3: TGTGCCAGCAGCTTAAAGTGGGACACTGAAGCTTTCTTT. Translation gives CASSLKWDTEAFF. This rearrangement joins TRBV7-3 to TRBJ1-1; D remains ambiguous. The ends were cut back, 1 base at V and 3 bases at J, with 6 bases in the middle. Germline assignment: CDR1 SGHTA and CDR2 FQGTGA. The CDR3 spans 13 residues.

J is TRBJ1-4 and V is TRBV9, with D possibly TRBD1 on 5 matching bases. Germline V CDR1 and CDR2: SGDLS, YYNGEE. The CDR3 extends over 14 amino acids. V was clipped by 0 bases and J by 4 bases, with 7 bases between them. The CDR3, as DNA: TGTGCCAGCAGCGTAGGACAGTATAATGAAAAACTGTTTTTT. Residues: CASSVGQYNEKLFF.

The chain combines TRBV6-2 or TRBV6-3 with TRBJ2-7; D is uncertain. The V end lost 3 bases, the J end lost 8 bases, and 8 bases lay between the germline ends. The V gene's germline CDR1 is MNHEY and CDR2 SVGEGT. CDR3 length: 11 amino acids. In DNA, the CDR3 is TGTGCCAGCAGTTATGACCAGAAGCAGTACTTC. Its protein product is CASSYDQKQYF.

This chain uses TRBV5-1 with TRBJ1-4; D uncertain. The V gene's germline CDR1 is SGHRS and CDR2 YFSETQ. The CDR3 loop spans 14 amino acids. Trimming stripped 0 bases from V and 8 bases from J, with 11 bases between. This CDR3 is CASSLGGVGEKLFF. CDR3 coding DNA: TGCGCCAGCAGCTTGGGTGGAGTCGGAGAAAAACTGTTTTTT.

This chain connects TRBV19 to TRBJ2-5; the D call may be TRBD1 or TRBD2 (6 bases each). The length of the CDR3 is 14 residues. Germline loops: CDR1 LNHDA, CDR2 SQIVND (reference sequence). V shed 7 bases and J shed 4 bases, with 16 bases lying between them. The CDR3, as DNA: TGTGCCAGTACCGGGGGCTCAAGGGGAGAGACCCAGTACTTC. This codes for CASTGGSRGETQYF.

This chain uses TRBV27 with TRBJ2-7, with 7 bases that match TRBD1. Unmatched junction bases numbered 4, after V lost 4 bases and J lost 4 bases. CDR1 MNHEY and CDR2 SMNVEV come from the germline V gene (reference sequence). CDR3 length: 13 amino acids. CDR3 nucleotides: TGTGCCAGCAGTTGGGACAGAGAGTACGAGCAGTACTTC. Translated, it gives CASSWDREYEQYF.

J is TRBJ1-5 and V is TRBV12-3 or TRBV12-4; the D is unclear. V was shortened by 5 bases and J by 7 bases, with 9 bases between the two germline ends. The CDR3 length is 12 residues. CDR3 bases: TGTGCCAGCAGTCGCAGCGGGCAGCCCCAGCATTTT. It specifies CASSRSGQPQHF.

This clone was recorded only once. The CDR3 sequence: CASSLAGAGDDEKLFF. CDR3 nucleotide sequence: TGTGCCAGCAGCTTGGCCGGGGCGGGAGATGATGAAAAACTGTTTTTT. V is TRBV5-4 and J is TRBJ1-4; D is perhaps TRBD1 (5 bases). V dropped 0 bases and J dropped 6 bases, with 15 bases sitting between them. CDR1 and CDR2 (germline): SGHNT, YYREEE (reference sequence). The CDR3 length is 16 residues.

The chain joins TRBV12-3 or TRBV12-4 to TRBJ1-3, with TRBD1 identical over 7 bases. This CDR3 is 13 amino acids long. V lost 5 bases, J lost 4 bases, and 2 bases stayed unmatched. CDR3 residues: CASSRQGGNTIYF. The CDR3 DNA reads TGTGCCAGCAGTCGACAGGGCGGAAACACCATATATTTT.

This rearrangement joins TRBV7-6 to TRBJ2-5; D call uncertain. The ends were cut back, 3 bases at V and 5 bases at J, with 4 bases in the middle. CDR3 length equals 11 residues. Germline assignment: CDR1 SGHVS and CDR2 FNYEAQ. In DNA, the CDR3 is TGTGCCAGCAGCTTCAGCGAGACCCAGTACTTC. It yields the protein CASSFSETQYF.

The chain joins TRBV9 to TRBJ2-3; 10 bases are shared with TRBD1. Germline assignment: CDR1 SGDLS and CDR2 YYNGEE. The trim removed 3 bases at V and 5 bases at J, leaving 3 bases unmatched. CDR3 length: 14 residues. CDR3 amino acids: CASSGGQGGDTQYF. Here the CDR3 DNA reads TGTGCCAGCAGCGGAGGACAGGGGGGAGATACGCAGTATTTT. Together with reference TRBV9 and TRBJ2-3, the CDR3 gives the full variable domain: DSGVTQTPKHLITATGQRVTLRCSPRSGDLSVYWYQQSLDQGLQFLIQYYNGEERAKGNILERFSAQQFPDLHSELNLSSLELGDSALYFCASSGGQGGDTQYFGPGTRLTVL.

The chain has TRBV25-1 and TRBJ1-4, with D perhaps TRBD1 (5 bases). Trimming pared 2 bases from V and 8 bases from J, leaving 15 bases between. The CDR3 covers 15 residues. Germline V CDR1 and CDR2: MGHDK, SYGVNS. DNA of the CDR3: TGTGCCAGCAGTGAAGGGGGTGTACATCGAGAAAAACTGTTTTTT. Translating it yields CASSEGGVHREKLFF.

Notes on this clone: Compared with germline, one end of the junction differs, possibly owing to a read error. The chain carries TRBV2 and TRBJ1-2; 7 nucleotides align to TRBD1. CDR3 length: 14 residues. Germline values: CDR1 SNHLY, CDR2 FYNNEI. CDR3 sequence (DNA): TGTGCCAGCACTGAATACCGGGACAGCTATGGCTACACCTTC. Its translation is CASTEYRDSYGYTF.

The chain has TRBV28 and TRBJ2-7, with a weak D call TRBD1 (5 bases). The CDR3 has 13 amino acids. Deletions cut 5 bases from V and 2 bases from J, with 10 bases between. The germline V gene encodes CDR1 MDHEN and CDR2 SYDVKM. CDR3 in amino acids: CASSATAPYEQYF. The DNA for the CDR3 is TGTGCCAGCAGTGCGACAGCACCCTACGAGCAGTACTTC.

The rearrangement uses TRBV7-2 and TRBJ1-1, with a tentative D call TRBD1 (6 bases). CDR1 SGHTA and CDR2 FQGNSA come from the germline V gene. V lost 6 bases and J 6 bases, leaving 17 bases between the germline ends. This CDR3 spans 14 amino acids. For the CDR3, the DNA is TGTGCCAGCAGACAAAGCAGGGGAGGGCCTGAAGCTTTCTTT. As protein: CASRQSRGGPEAFF.

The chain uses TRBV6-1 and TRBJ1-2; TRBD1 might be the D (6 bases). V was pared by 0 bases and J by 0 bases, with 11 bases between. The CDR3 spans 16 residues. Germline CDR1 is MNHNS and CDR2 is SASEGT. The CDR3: CASSEAQAGANYGYTF. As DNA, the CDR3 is TGTGCCAGCAGTGAAGCGCAGGCAGGGGCTAACTATGGCTACACCTTC.

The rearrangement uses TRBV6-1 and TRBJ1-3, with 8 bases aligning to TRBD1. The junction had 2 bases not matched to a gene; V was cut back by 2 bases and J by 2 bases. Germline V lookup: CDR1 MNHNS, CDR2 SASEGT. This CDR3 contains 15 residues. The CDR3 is CASSETDRAGNTIYF. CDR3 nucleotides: TGTGCCAGCAGTGAAACGGACAGGGCTGGAAACACCATATATTTT.

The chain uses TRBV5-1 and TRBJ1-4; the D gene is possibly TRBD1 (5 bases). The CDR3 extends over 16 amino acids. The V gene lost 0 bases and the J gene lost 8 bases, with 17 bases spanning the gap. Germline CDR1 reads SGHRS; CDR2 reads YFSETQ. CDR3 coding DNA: TGCGCCAGCAGCTTGGTAACGAGCCCTGAGGGGGAAAAACTGTTTTTT. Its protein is CASSLVTSPEGEKLFF.

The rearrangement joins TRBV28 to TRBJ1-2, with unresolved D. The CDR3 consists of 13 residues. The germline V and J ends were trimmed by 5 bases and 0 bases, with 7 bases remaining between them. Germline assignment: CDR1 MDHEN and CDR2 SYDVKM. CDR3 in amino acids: CASSDTANYGYTF. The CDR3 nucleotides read TGTGCCAGCAGTGATACAGCTAACTATGGCTACACCTTC.

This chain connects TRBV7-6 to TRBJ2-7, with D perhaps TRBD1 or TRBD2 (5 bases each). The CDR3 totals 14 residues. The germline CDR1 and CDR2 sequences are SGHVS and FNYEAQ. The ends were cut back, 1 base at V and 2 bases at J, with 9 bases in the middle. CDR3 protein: CASSLVEGPYEQYF. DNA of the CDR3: TGTGCCAGCAGCTTAGTAGAGGGACCCTACGAGCAGTACTTC.